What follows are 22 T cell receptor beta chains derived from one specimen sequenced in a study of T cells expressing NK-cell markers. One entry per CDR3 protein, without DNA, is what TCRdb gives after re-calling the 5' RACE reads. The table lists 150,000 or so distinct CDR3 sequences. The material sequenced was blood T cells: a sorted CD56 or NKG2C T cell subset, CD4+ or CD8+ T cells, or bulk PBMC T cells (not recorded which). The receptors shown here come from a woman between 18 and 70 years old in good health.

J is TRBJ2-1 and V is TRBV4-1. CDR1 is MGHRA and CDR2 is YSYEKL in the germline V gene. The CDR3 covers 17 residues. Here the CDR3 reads CASSRRTDAESYNEQFF.

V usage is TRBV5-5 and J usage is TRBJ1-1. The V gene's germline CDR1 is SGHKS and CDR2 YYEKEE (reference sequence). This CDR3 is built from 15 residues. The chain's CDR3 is CASSFGVGKNTEAFF. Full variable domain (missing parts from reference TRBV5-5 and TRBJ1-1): DAGVTQSPTHLIKTRGQQVTLRCSPISGHKSVSWYQQVLGQGPQFIFQYYEKEERGRGNFPDRFSARQFPNYSSELNVNALLLGDSALYLCASSFGVGKNTEAFFGQGTRLTVV.

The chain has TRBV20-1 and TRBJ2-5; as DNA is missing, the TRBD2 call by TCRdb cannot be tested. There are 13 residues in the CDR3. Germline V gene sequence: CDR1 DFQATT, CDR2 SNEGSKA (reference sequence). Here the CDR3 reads CSARGLDQETQYF.

The CDR3 spells CASSRRDTIETQYF. The chain uses TRBV4-1 and TRBJ2-5; checking the TCRdb D call of TRBD1 is not possible without DNA. Germline-derived CDR1 and CDR2 are MGHRA and YSYEKL. The CDR3 is 14 amino acids.

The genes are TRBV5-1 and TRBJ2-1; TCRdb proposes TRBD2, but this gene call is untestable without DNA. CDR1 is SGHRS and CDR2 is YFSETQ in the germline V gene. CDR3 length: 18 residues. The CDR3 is CASRTGLAADVSYNEQFF.

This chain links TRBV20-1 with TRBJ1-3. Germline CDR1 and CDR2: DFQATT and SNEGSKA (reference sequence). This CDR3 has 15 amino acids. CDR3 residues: CSARDPKGGGNTIYF.

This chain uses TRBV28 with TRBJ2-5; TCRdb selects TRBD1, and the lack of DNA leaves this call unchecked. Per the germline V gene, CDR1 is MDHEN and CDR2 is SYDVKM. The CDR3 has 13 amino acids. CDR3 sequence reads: CASSLPGRETQYF. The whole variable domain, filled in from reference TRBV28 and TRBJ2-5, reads DVKVTQSSRYLVKRTGEKVFLECVQDMDHENMFWYRQDPGLGLRLIYFSYDVKMKEKGDIPEGYSVSREKKERFSLILESASTNQTSMYLCASSLPGRETQYFGPGTRLLVL.

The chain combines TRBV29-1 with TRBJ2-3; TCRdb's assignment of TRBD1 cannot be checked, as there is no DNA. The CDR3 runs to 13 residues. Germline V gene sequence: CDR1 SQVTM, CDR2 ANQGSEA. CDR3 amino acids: CSVDGGPGDTQYF.

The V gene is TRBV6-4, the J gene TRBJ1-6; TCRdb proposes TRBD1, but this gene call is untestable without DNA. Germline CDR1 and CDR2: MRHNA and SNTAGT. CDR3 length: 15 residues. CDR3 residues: CASSDSQGRNSPLHF.

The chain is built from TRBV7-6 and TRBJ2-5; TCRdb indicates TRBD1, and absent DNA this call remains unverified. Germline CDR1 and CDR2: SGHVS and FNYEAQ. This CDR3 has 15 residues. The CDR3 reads CASSLARQSQETQYF.

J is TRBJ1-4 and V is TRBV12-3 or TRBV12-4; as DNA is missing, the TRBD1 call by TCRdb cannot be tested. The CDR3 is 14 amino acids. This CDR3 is CASGGGQLNEKLFF.

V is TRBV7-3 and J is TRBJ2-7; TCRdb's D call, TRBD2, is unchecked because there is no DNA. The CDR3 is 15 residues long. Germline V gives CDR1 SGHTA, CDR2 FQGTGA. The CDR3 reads CASSPGTSGGYEQYF.

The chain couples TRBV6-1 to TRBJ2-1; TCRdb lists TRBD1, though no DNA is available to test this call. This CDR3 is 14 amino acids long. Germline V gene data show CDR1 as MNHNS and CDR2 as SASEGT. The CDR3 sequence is CASSNRDHYNEQFF.

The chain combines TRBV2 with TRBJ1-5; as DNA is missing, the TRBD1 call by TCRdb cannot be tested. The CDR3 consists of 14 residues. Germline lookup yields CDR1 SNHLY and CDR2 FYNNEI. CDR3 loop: CASSVESGNQPQHF.

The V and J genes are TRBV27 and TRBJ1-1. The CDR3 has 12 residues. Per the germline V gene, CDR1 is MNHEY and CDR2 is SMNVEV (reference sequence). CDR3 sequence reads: CASRRGTTEAFF.

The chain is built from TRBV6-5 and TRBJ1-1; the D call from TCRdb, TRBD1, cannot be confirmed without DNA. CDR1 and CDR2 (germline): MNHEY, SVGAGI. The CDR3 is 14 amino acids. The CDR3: CASSWDRGLTEAFF.

CDR3: CSATTRVRETQYF. The J gene is TRBJ2-5, the V gene TRBV20-1; TCRdb selects TRBD2, and the lack of DNA leaves this call unchecked. Germline CDR1 reads DFQATT; CDR2 reads SNEGSKA (reference sequence). This CDR3 region has 13 residues.

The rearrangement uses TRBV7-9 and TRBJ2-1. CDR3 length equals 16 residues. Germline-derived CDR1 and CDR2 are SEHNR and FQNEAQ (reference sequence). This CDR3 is CASSLRAGASYNEQFF.

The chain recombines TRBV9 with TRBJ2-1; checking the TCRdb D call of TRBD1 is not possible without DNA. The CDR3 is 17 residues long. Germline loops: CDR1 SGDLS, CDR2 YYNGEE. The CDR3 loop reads CASSAVLDRFSYNEQFF.

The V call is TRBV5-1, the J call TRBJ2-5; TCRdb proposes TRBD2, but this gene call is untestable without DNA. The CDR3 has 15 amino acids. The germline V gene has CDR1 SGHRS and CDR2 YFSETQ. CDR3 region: CASSQSGRGQETQYF.

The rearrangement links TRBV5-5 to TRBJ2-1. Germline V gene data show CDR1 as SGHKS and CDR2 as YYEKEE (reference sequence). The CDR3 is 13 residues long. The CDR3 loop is CASSWTPYNEQFF.

CDR3 sequence: CASSTGLRYEQYF. This rearrangement joins TRBV9 to TRBJ2-7; TCRdb's D gene call, TRBD2, goes unchecked for lack of DNA. The CDR3 covers 13 residues. The germline gives CDR1 SGDLS, CDR2 YYNGEE. Full variable domain (outside the CDR3, taken from reference TRBV9 and TRBJ2-7): DSGVTQTPKHLITATGQRVTLRCSPRSGDLSVYWYQQSLDQGLQFLIQYYNGEERAKGNILERFSAQQFPDLHSELNLSSLELGDSALYFCASSTGLRYEQYFGPGTRLTVT.